This is a list of T cell receptor beta chains from one sample in a study of PD-1 blockade in classical Hodgkin lymphoma. Assay used: immunoSEQ multiplex PCR; TCRdb lists only in-frame clones, some missing. The sample carries about 90,000 clones, 83% recorded once. This specimen was peripheral blood mononuclear cells (PBMCs), taken before the fourth cycle of nivolumab. Receptor source: a human donor with classical Hodgkin lymphoma. CDR3s include the opening cysteine and the closing phenylalanine or tryptophan. The order of the fields is J gene, clone size, V gene, CDR3 length, CDR3 protein. Clone size, where shown, is once, few, many, or a class for clones that have expanded.

TRBJ2-3 | - | TRBV7-2 | 15 | CASSVLAGSTDTQYF
TRBJ2-1 | medium-sized | TRBV5-1 | 14 | CAKQNSETGDEQFF
TRBJ1-4 | - | TRBV5-4 | 15 | CASSGGGRGTQKLFF
TRBJ1-2 | - | TRBV5-4 | 14 | CASSPVTRDGGYTF
TRBJ2-1 | - | TRBV4-2 | 17 | CASSQVTGGSSYNEQFF
TRBJ1-2 | - | TRBV28 | 14 | CASTILTRLGSPTF
TRBJ2-2 | - | TRBV5-1 | 15 | CASSSRQGRTGELFF
TRBJ2-1 | once | TRBV30 | 15 | CAWTSGLAGFGEQFF
TRBJ1-1 | - | TRBV5-5 | 15 | CASSKGQLTNTEAFF
TRBJ2-1 | - | TRBV2 | 18 | CASTRPGVAGEKYNEQFF
TRBJ1-1 | - | TRBV10-3 | 17 | CAISESLSGGGNTEAFF
TRBJ1-1 | once | TRBV7-9 | 14 | CASSLDYGGTEAFF
TRBJ2-3 | - | TRBV2 | 14 | CASSESLAADTQYF
TRBJ2-7 | - | TRBV11-2 | 15 | CASSPGTSGLRGQYF
TRBJ2-7 | - | TRBV19 | 15 | CASSRLAGGGYEQYF
TRBJ2-1 | - | TRBV7-9 | 14 | CASRGLMRDNEQFF
TRBJ2-5 | - | TRBV7-2 | 16 | CASSLRLAGGGETQYF
TRBJ2-1 | - | TRBV9 | 13 | CASSAADRNEQFF
TRBJ1-2 | - | TRBV10-3 | 14 | CAISETQGATGYTF
TRBJ2-1 | few | TRBV12-2 | 16 | CASRLVSAGGPNEQFF
TRBJ1-5 | - | TRBV30 | 15 | CAWSVQMGVNQPQHF
TRBJ2-2 | - | TRBV6-5 | 15 | CASSKDRTNTGELFF
TRBJ2-1 | - | TRBV6-6 | 13 | CASSYQERHEQFF
TRBJ2-2 | - | TRBV6-4 | 14 | CASSVEGGTGELFF
TRBJ2-2 | - | TRBV30 | 13 | CACSGRAGGELFF
TRBJ1-1 | - | TRBV15 | 14 | CATSSRQGNTEAFF
TRBJ1-1 | - | TRBV30 | 12 | CACRDLNTEAFF
TRBJ2-5 | - | TRBV9 | 15 | CASSAAGTRGETQYF
TRBJ2-2 | - | TRBV29-1 | 13 | CSVGGTATGELFF
TRBJ2-5 | - | TRBV5-1 | 13 | CASSPQPEETQYF
TRBJ1-1 | - | TRBV5-6 | 13 | CASRRPGSTEAFF
TRBJ2-2 | - | TRBV6-6 | 11 | CASSTAGELFF
TRBJ2-1 | - | TRBV9 | 14 | CASSETGWNNEQFF
TRBJ2-1 | - | TRBV11-3 | 14 | CASSLGTSRGEQFF
TRBJ2-2 | once | TRBV7-6 | 15 | CASSLRDSGNGELFF
TRBJ1-5 | once | TRBV19 | 15 | CASSISAGGHQPQHF
TRBJ2-1 | - | TRBV18 | 16 | CASSPTDSFSYNEQFF
TRBJ1-5 | - | TRBV2 | 13 | CASSEYQDQPQHF
TRBJ2-2 | - | TRBV27 | 14 | CASRRAESTGELFF
TRBJ1-1 | - | TRBV27 | 15 | CASSFWGTAGTEAFF
TRBJ2-1 | - | TRBV11-2 | 11 | CASSSQLEQFF
TRBJ2-4 | - | TRBV7-2 | 15 | CASSPSPGVGGIQYF
TRBJ2-3 | - | TRBV27 | 13 | CASGSGSRGTQYF
TRBJ1-2 | once | TRBV5-1 | 13 | CASSLVTDVGYTF
TRBJ2-2 | - | TRBV9 | 13 | CASSVVFTGELFF
TRBJ2-2 | - | TRBV14 | 17 | CASSLPPGGRGTGELFF
TRBJ2-2 | - | TRBV5-6 | 15 | CASSYGPANTGELFF
TRBJ2-7 | - | TRBV28 | 15 | CASKGQGRSSYEQYF
TRBJ2-1 | - | TRBV7-2 | 15 | CASSLAGLARNEQFF
TRBJ2-7 | - | TRBV14 | 15 | CASSQIPSAGAEQYF